These T cell receptor beta chains were read from a single sample in a study of T cells in Graves' hyperthyroidism and ophthalmopathy. MiXCR was run by TCRdb on the multiplex PCR reads, yielding one entry per CDR3 protein. Of about 510,000 distinct CDR3 sequences listed, 14% are singletons. The sample was blood. These receptors were collected from a woman between 40 and 55 years old with Graves' hyperthyroidism. Each CDR3 is given with its conserved first and last residue. A D gene is named only where the DNA matches it firmly. Expanded clones get a size class; other rows say once, few or many, or leave the size out.

j_call d_call clone_size v_call cdr3_aa cdr3_nt
TRBJ2-2 TRBD1 few TRBV29-1 CSVWTGNTGELFF TGCAGCGTTTGGACAGGGAACACCGGGGAGCTGTTTTTT
TRBJ2-1 TRBD2 many TRBV28 CASRRTSTGEQFF TGTGCCAGCAGGAGGACTAGTACGGGTGAGCAGTTCTTC
TRBJ2-1 NA many TRBV12-3/TRBV12-4 CASTDRDKLVNEQFF TGTGCCAGCACCGACCGGGACAAACTGGTCAATGAGCAGTTCTTC
TRBJ2-2 NA many TRBV20-1 CSAKDSLGTGELFF TGCAGTGCTAAGGACAGTCTTGGCACCGGGGAGCTGTTTTTT
TRBJ1-2 TRBD1 NA TRBV12-3/TRBV12-4 CASSLLPSDRAYGYTF TGTGCCAGCAGCCTTCTCCCGTCAGACAGGGCCTATGGCTACACCTTC
TRBJ2-7 TRBD2 many TRBV30 CAWSTSGGHYEQYF TGTGCCTGGAGTACCAGCGGGGGCCACTACGAGCAGTACTTC
TRBJ2-7 TRBD1 NA TRBV9 CASSARQGVTYEQYF TGTGCCAGCAGCGCCCGACAGGGGGTAACCTACGAGCAGTACTTC
TRBJ2-2 TRBD2 NA TRBV20-1 CNARARGRVPGELFF TGCAATGCTAGAGCCCGCGGGAGGGTCCCCGGGGAGCTGTTTTTT
TRBJ2-3 NA few TRBV24-1 CATAGAADTQYF TGTGCCACGGCAGGCGCAGCAGATACGCAGTATTTT
TRBJ1-3 NA many TRBV28 CASSPPGSVNTIYF TGTGCCAGCAGCCCCCCGGGAAGCGTCAACACCATATATTTT
TRBJ2-7 TRBD2 many TRBV28 CASSRTGLAWYEQYF TGTGCCAGCAGTCGGACCGGACTAGCTTGGTACGAGCAGTACTTC
TRBJ1-3 NA NA TRBV5-6 CASSLDGGQAVSGNTIYF TGTGCCAGCAGCTTGGACGGTGGGCAGGCCGTCTCTGGAAACACCATATATTTT
TRBJ2-7 NA NA TRBV20-1 CSARETGRHLNEQYF TGCAGTGCTAGGGAAACAGGGCGACACCTTAACGAGCAGTACTTC
TRBJ2-1 TRBD2 NA TRBV5-1 CASSTSGREYNEQFF TGCGCCAGCAGCACTAGCGGGAGGGAATACAATGAGCAGTTCTTC
TRBJ2-3 NA many TRBV7-7 CASSQERTGTDTQYF TGTGCTAGCAGCCAAGAGCGGACTGGCACAGATACGCAGTATTTT